The 30 T cell receptor beta chains given below trace back to one sample, sequenced in a study of cytomegalovirus exposure and HLA in healthy donors. Use of 60 Vbeta and 13 Jbeta primers characterized the PCR. Measured with immunoSEQ multiplex PCR; TCRdb has only the in-frame clones, and not every one. The top ten clones hold about 15% of a sample with about 82,000 clones, around three fifths of them seen once. The sequencing input was PBMCs. These receptors all stem from a woman aged 40 to 49 in good health and CMV-seropositive.

The chain links TRBV7-2 to TRBJ2-1, with D tentatively TRBD2 (6 bases). The ends were cut back, 2 bases at V and 7 bases at J, with 18 bases in the middle. The CDR3 extends over 16 amino acids. Germline V gives CDR1 SGHTA, CDR2 FQGNSA. The CDR3 loop is CASSLSAGHGLNEQFF. CDR3 sequence (DNA): TGTGCCAGCAGCTTATCCGCGGGGCACGGGTTGAATGAGCAGTTCTTC.

V is TRBV7-2 and J is TRBJ1-1, with a weak D call TRBD1 (5 bases). The germline V gene encodes CDR1 SGHTA and CDR2 FQGNSA. This CDR3 is 14 amino acids long. Trimming pared 5 bases from V and 7 bases from J, leaving 17 bases between. As DNA, the CDR3 is TGTGCCAGCAGCCGCAACTCCTTCGACAGTGAAGCTTTCTTT. It codes for CASSRNSFDSEAFF.

The chain combines TRBV19 with TRBJ2-1; TRBD2 is a possible D gene (5 bases). Between the trimmed V and J ends, which lost 6 bases and 1 base, there was a span of 13 bases. The CDR3 has 15 residues. Germline V gene lookup returns CDR1 LNHDA and CDR2 SQIVND (reference sequence). The CDR3 spells CASRYDSGSYNEQFF. The CDR3 bases are TGTGCCAGTAGGTATGACTCGGGATCCTACAATGAGCAGTTCTTC.

The chain links TRBV4-1 to TRBJ2-1; 11 nucleotides agree with TRBD2. The CDR3 is 15 amino acids. The V gene end was trimmed by 4 bases and the J gene end by 5 bases; junction bases not matched to a gene: 4. Germline CDR1 MGHRA, CDR2 YSYEKL. The DNA of the CDR3 is TGCGCCAGCAGCCGCGGACTAGCGGGTGACAATGAGCAGTTCTTC. Translated, it gives CASSRGLAGDNEQFF.

This sequence joins TRBV28 and TRBJ1-2, with a weak D call TRBD1 (6 bases). The CDR3 is 14 residues long. Germline V gene lookup returns CDR1 MDHEN and CDR2 SYDVKM. Trimming took 4 bases from V and 3 from J, leaving 12 bases between them. CDR3 residues: CASSSGRGDYGYTF. The DNA of the CDR3 is TGTGCCAGCAGTTCGGGCAGGGGAGACTATGGCTACACCTTC.

The V and J genes are TRBV5-1 and TRBJ1-2; D gene ambiguous. The CDR3 consists of 13 residues. Germline V CDR1 and CDR2: SGHRS, YFSETQ. Trimming removed 4 bases at V and 4 bases at J, with 11 bases between. The CDR3 nucleotides are TGCGCCAGCAGCCTTCAGGTGGGCTATGGCTACACCTTC. Amino acid sequence: CASSLQVGYGYTF.

The chain carries TRBV7-2 and TRBJ2-7; the match to TRBD1 covers 12 bases. This CDR3 contains 17 residues. Germline V gene sequence: CDR1 SGHTA, CDR2 FQGNSA. V lost 3 bases and J lost 5; bases outside the gene matches: 11. CDR3 amino acids: CASSLSPPGTGGHEQYF. In DNA form, the CDR3 reads TGTGCCAGCAGCTTGAGCCCCCCCGGGACAGGGGGCCACGAGCAGTACTTC.

This clone has more than one count but fewer than ten. This chain joins TRBV9 and TRBJ2-7, with 7 bases fitting TRBD2. The CDR3 spans 14 residues. The trim removed 0 bases at V and 7 bases at J, leaving 7 bases unmatched. The germline gives CDR1 SGDLS, CDR2 YYNGEE. The CDR3 protein is CASSVVPTSSEQYF. CDR3 DNA: TGTGCCAGCAGCGTAGTTCCGACTAGCAGTGAGCAGTACTTC.

This rearrangement joins TRBV4-1 to TRBJ2-1, with TRBD2 identical over 8 bases. The CDR3 runs to 16 residues. Unmatched junction bases numbered 9, after V lost 4 bases and J lost 4 bases. The V gene's germline CDR1 is MGHRA and CDR2 YSYEKL. The chain's CDR3 is CASSPIAGTLYNEQFF. CDR3 in DNA: TGCGCCAGCAGCCCCATAGCGGGGACCCTTTACAATGAGCAGTTCTTC.

The chain combines TRBV10-3 with TRBJ2-7; 10 positions agree with TRBD2. Trimming removed 10 bases from V and 4 bases from J; junction bases left unmatched: 10. Per germline, CDR1 ENHRY and CDR2 SYGVKD. This CDR3 has 14 amino acids. CDR3 loop: CATHPGTSVYEQYF. DNA of the CDR3: TGTGCCACCCACCCCGGGACTAGCGTTTACGAGCAGTACTTC.

The chain joins TRBV5-1 to TRBJ2-7, with TRBD1 identical over 9 bases. Germline CDR1 is SGHRS and CDR2 is YFSETQ. The CDR3 is 20 amino acids. J lost 1 base, V lost 0 bases, and 17 bases had no gene match. Written as DNA, the CDR3 is TGCGCCAGCAGCTTGGAGTTCCGGGACAGGGCAGACCTGGAGTCCTACGAGCAGTACTTC. This translates into CASSLEFRDRADLESYEQYF. Full variable domain (remainder filled in from reference TRBV5-1 and TRBJ2-7): KAGVTQTPRYLIKTRGQQVTLSCSPISGHRSVSWYQQTPGQGLQFLFEYFSETQRNKGNFPGRFSGRQFSNSRSEMNVSTLELGDSALYLCASSLEFRDRADLESYEQYFGPGTRLTVT.

The CDR3 region is CASSSAPGKEAFF. Written as DNA, the CDR3 is TGTGCCAGCAGCTCCGCCCCAGGTAAAGAAGCTTTCTTT. This chain uses TRBV7-2 with TRBJ1-1; D is unresolved. The CDR3 covers 13 residues. Trimming shortened V by 4 bases and J by 8 bases, and 14 bases separated the two germline ends. Germline V lookup: CDR1 SGHTA, CDR2 FQGNSA. Drawing the rest from reference TRBV7-2 and TRBJ1-1, the complete variable domain is GAGVSQSPSNKVTEKGKDVELRCDPISGHTALYWYRQSLGQGLEFLIYFQGNSAPDKSGLPSDRFSAERTGGSVSTLTIQRTQQEDSAVYLCASSSAPGKEAFFGQGTRLTVV.

The chain employs TRBV2 and TRBJ2-3; 13 bases agree with TRBD2. CDR1 and CDR2 from the germline V gene are SNHLY and FYNNEI. Trimming took 4 bases from V and 5 from J; bases not matched to a gene: 6. The CDR3 is made up of 16 amino acids. The CDR3, as DNA: TGTGCCAGCAGTGCAGGACTAGCGGGAGATCGAGATACGCAGTATTTT. It encodes CASSAGLAGDRDTQYF.

The chain joins TRBV28 to TRBJ2-7; no clear D. Germline loops: CDR1 MDHEN, CDR2 SYDVKM. V dropped 3 bases and J dropped 2 bases, with 11 bases sitting between them. There are 14 residues in the CDR3. The CDR3 protein is CASSFRHSTYEQYF. The DNA for the CDR3 is TGTGCCAGCAGTTTTCGTCACAGTACCTACGAGCAGTACTTC.

The chain is built from TRBV27 and TRBJ2-5; TRBD1 agrees at 11 bases. With V trimmed by 5 bases and J by 4 bases, 9 bases remained unmatched. The CDR3 has 16 residues. The germline CDR1 and CDR2 sequences are MNHEY and SMNVEV (reference sequence). The CDR3 is CASSLYGTGGGETQYF. The CDR3 nucleotides are TGTGCCAGCAGTCTATACGGGACAGGGGGTGGAGAGACCCAGTACTTC.

The chain carries TRBV20-1 and TRBJ2-7; D ambiguous. V was cut by 5 bases and J by 6 bases, with 8 bases left in between. The CDR3 is 10 residues long. Germline CDR1 DFQATT, CDR2 SNEGSKA (reference sequence). In DNA, the CDR3 is TGCAGTGCTGAGGATGGCGAGCAGTACTTC. Translated, it gives CSAEDGEQYF.

This chain joins TRBV7-2 and TRBJ1-3, with unresolved D. Germline CDR1 reads SGHTA; CDR2 reads FQGNSA. Trimming left V 5 bases short and J 0 bases short, with 14 bases between. The CDR3 has 16 amino acids. CDR3 DNA sequence: TGTGCCAGCAGCCCGACGCAGGTCGCCTCTGGAAACACCATATATTTT. Translation gives CASSPTQVASGNTIYF.

V gene TRBV5-1 combines with J gene TRBJ2-5, with 8 bases identical to TRBD2. The germline CDR1 and CDR2 sequences are SGHRS and YFSETQ. The CDR3 sequence is 16 residues long. The V segment lost 0 bases and the J segment 8 bases; nucleotides outside the gene matches: 12. CDR3 DNA sequence: TGCGCCAGCAGCTTGGGAAGCGGGGGATCCCTTGAAACCCAGTACTTC. Its protein product is CASSLGSGGSLETQYF.

The chain joins TRBV7-2 to TRBJ1-2; perhaps TRBD1 as D (6 bases). Germline CDR1 reads SGHTA; CDR2 reads FQGNSA. The CDR3 runs 15 residues. Between the trimmed V and J ends, which lost 3 bases and 3 bases, there was a span of 14 bases. The CDR3 region is CASSFTGKEDYGYTF. CDR3 coding DNA: TGTGCCAGCAGCTTCACAGGGAAGGAGGACTATGGCTACACCTTC.

This clone was seen more than once but under ten times. The rearrangement uses TRBV5-1 and TRBJ2-3, with 8 bases fitting TRBD1. Germline V gene sequence: CDR1 SGHRS, CDR2 YFSETQ. The V gene end was trimmed by 3 bases and the J gene end by 3 bases; junction bases not matched to a gene: 9. The CDR3 sequence is 16 residues long. CDR3 DNA: TGCGCCAGCAGCTCCCTTCAGGGGGCGGGGACAGATACGCAGTATTTT. Its protein is CASSSLQGAGTDTQYF.

This clone was picked up one time. The chain carries TRBV2 and TRBJ2-3, with D hard to call. This CDR3 is built from 14 residues. V lost 3 bases, J lost 2 bases, and 9 bases lay in between. The germline CDR1 and CDR2 sequences are SNHLY and FYNNEI. The chain's CDR3 is CASSDRSLTDTQYF. The CDR3 region has the DNA TGTGCCAGCAGTGATCGGTCCCTCACAGATACGCAGTATTTT.

CDR3 in amino acids: CASSSQEGIYSNQPQHF. The CDR3 DNA reads as TGCGCCAGCAGCAGCCAGGAGGGAATCTATAGCAATCAGCCCCAGCATTTT. The J gene is TRBJ1-5, the V gene TRBV4-1; the D is unclear. The V gene's germline CDR1 is MGHRA and CDR2 YSYEKL. Between the trimmed V and J ends, which lost 5 bases and 0 bases, there was a span of 17 bases. This CDR3 comprises 17 residues.

Here the CDR3 DNA reads TGTGCCAGCAGTTTACTCTACGAGCAGTACTTC. Amino acids: CASSLLYEQYF. This chain connects TRBV28 to TRBJ2-7; D gene ambiguous. Germline loops: CDR1 MDHEN, CDR2 SYDVKM. The CDR3 runs to 11 residues. V was pared by 2 bases and J by 3 bases, with 2 bases between.

V is TRBV27 and J is TRBJ2-1, with D uncertain. Per germline, CDR1 MNHEY and CDR2 SMNVEV (reference sequence). V was pared by 7 bases and J by 0 bases, with 13 bases between. The CDR3 covers 15 residues. The CDR3, as DNA: TGTGCCAGCAAGAGTACGATGAGCTCCTACAATGAGCAGTTCTTC. It specifies CASKSTMSSYNEQFF.

The V call is TRBV5-1, the J call TRBJ2-3; 8 bases agree with TRBD2. The J segment lost 5 bases and the V segment lost 0 bases, leaving 8 bases of the junction unmatched. From germline, CDR1 is SGHRS and CDR2 YFSETQ. This CDR3 has 16 residues. The CDR3 reads CASSLGREGQGDTQYF. In nucleotides, the CDR3 is TGCGCCAGCAGCTTGGGACGGGAGGGCCAGGGAGATACGCAGTATTTT.

The chain carries TRBV10-1 and TRBJ2-3, with 13 nucleotides matching TRBD2. The CDR3 consists of 19 residues. Germline CDR1 reads WNHNN; CDR2 reads SYGVQD (reference sequence). V trimming: 3 bases; J trimming: 2 bases; junction bases outside the gene matches: 11. The CDR3 loop reads CASSDSGLAGPAPTDTQYF. In nucleotides, the CDR3 is TGCGCCAGCAGTGACTCGGGACTAGCGGGACCAGCCCCCACAGATACGCAGTATTTT.

This chain links TRBV6-5 with TRBJ1-1; TRBD1 matches at 10 bases. The CDR3 loop spans 14 amino acids. The junction had 5 bases not matched to a gene; V was cut back by 6 bases and J by 4 bases. CDR1 is MNHEY and CDR2 is SVGAGI in the germline V gene. CDR3 bases: TGTGCCAGCAGCCAGACAGGGGGCGGCACTGAAGCTTTCTTT. The encoded protein is CASSQTGGGTEAFF.

The chain combines TRBV29-1 with TRBJ1-4, with D uncertain. The CDR3 has 14 amino acids. Deletions cut 2 bases from V and 3 bases from J, with 10 bases between. Germline loops: CDR1 SQVTM, CDR2 ANQGSEA. The CDR3 nucleotides read TGCAGCGTTGAACTGTGGGGAGCTAATGAAAAACTGTTTTTT. As protein: CSVELWGANEKLFF.

The chain carries TRBV2 and TRBJ1-5; 9 positions agree with TRBD1. Losses at the gene ends were 0 bases for V and 2 bases for J; bases not matched to a gene: 5. CDR1 is SNHLY, CDR2 FYNNEI, per germline. The CDR3 is made up of 17 amino acids. The CDR3 here is CASSEARGQGGNQPQHF. The CDR3 nucleotides are TGTGCCAGCAGTGAAGCGAGGGGACAGGGAGGCAATCAGCCCCAGCATTTT.

This clone was counted a few times. The chain recombines TRBV11-3 with TRBJ2-3, with TRBD2 matching over 7 bases. Per the germline V gene, CDR1 is SGHNT and CDR2 is YENEEA. The CDR3 extends over 19 amino acids. V was pared by 2 bases and J by 0 bases, with 14 bases of the junction left unmatched. In DNA form, the CDR3 reads TGTGCCAGCAGCTTACGCAGTCTAGCGGTTCCTGATAGCACAGATACGCAGTATTTT. Translated, it gives CASSLRSLAVPDSTDTQYF.